This is a list of T cell receptor beta chains from one sample in a study of blood T cell repertoires in COVID-19. Here immunoSEQ multiplex PCR was the method, and the copy in TCRdb shows in-frame clones only, minus some. This sample yields some 120,000 clones, of which about 90% are seen a single time; roughly 3.6% belongs to the top ten. Material for sequencing was peripheral blood. These receptors were collected from a woman in her fifties or sixties with acute or convalescent COVID-19. Both conserved end residues are part of each CDR3. D genes are given only for firm matches. Rows give clone size only sometimes, using once, few, many, or a class for an expanded clone.

cdr3_length: 13; j_call: TRBJ2-5; v_call: TRBV9; d_call: NA; clone_size: NA; cdr3_aa: CASSVAGDETQYF; cdr3_nt: TGTGCCAGCAGCGTAGCGGGGGACGAGACCCAGTACTTC
cdr3_length: 18; j_call: TRBJ1-6; v_call: TRBV3-1/TRBV3-2; d_call: TRBD1; clone_size: NA; cdr3_aa: CASSPRRPGGSVNSPLHF; cdr3_nt: TGTGCCAGCAGCCCCCGTCGGCCAGGGGGCTCGGTAAATTCACCCCTCCACTTT
cdr3_length: 15; j_call: TRBJ2-7; v_call: TRBV28; d_call: TRBD2; clone_size: NA; cdr3_aa: CAISSPGRAQYEQYF; cdr3_nt: TGTGCCATCTCAAGCCCCGGGAGGGCCCAATACGAGCAGTACTTC
cdr3_length: 15; j_call: TRBJ2-7; v_call: TRBV18; d_call: TRBD2; clone_size: NA; cdr3_aa: CASSPTSGSVSEQYF; cdr3_nt: TGTGCCAGCTCACCGACTAGCGGGAGTGTCAGCGAGCAGTACTTC
cdr3_length: 14; j_call: TRBJ1-1; v_call: TRBV2; d_call: NA; clone_size: once; cdr3_aa: CASILGQGGTEAFF; cdr3_nt: NA
cdr3_length: 15; j_call: TRBJ2-7; v_call: TRBV13; d_call: TRBD2; clone_size: NA; cdr3_aa: CASSSGGGPPEEQYF; cdr3_nt: TGTGCCAGCAGCTCGGGGGGGGGCCCTCCGGAAGAGCAGTACTTC
cdr3_length: 19; j_call: TRBJ2-1; v_call: TRBV7-9; d_call: TRBD2; clone_size: NA; cdr3_aa: CASSPRGVLGTSGRGEQFF; cdr3_nt: TGTGCCAGCTCCCCCCGAGGGGTATTGGGGACTAGCGGGAGGGGTGAGCAGTTCTTC
cdr3_length: 17; j_call: TRBJ1-4; v_call: TRBV5-8; d_call: NA; clone_size: NA; cdr3_aa: CASSDDRGGRLFGKLFF; cdr3_nt: TGTGCCAGCAGCGATGACAGAGGTGGAAGACTTTTTGGAAAACTGTTTTTT
cdr3_length: 17; j_call: TRBJ2-5; v_call: TRBV5-1; d_call: NA; clone_size: NA; cdr3_aa: CASTLGLIPTDQETQYF; cdr3_nt: TGCGCCAGCACCCTTGGCCTCATACCGACAGATCAAGAGACCCAGTACTTC
cdr3_length: 14; j_call: TRBJ2-5; v_call: TRBV7-2; d_call: NA; clone_size: NA; cdr3_aa: CASSPEGGSETQYF; cdr3_nt: TGTGCCAGCAGCCCAGAGGGTGGAAGTGAGACCCAGTACTTC
cdr3_length: 17; j_call: TRBJ2-2; v_call: TRBV29-1; d_call: TRBD2; clone_size: NA; cdr3_aa: CSVETPLSGKPTGELFF; cdr3_nt: TGCAGCGTTGAAACCCCCCTTAGCGGGAAACCCACCGGGGAGCTGTTTTTT
cdr3_length: 15; j_call: TRBJ1-5; v_call: TRBV3-1/TRBV3-2; d_call: TRBD1; clone_size: NA; cdr3_aa: CASSLGSTGVKPQHF; cdr3_nt: TGTGCCAGCAGCCTCGGATCGACAGGGGTGAAACCCCAGCATTTT
cdr3_length: 14; j_call: TRBJ1-2; v_call: TRBV7-9; d_call: NA; clone_size: NA; cdr3_aa: CASSPSGGAGGYTF; cdr3_nt: TGTGCCAGCAGCCCCTCCGGAGGGGCAGGTGGCTACACCTTC
cdr3_length: 16; j_call: TRBJ2-2; v_call: TRBV18; d_call: TRBD2; clone_size: few; cdr3_aa: CASSPEAGVATGELFF; cdr3_nt: TGTGCCAGCTCACCAGAGGCGGGAGTTGCCACCGGGGAGCTGTTTTTT
cdr3_length: 11; j_call: TRBJ2-5; v_call: TRBV12-3/TRBV12-4; d_call: NA; clone_size: NA; cdr3_aa: CASSLQETQYF; cdr3_nt: TGTGCCAGCAGTCTTCAAGAGACCCAGTACTTC
cdr3_length: 14; j_call: TRBJ2-7; v_call: TRBV6-5; d_call: NA; clone_size: NA; cdr3_aa: CARYCRGIPLEQYF; cdr3_nt: TGTGCCAGGTACTGTAGGGGGATTCCCCTCGAGCAGTACTTC
cdr3_length: 15; j_call: TRBJ2-1; v_call: TRBV7-2; d_call: TRBD2; clone_size: NA; cdr3_aa: CASSPTSGPPNEQFF; cdr3_nt: TGTGCCAGCAGCCCGACTAGCGGACCACCAAATGAGCAGTTCTTC
cdr3_length: 15; j_call: TRBJ2-1; v_call: TRBV5-1; d_call: NA; clone_size: once; cdr3_aa: CASSSGPNQYNEQFF; cdr3_nt: TGCGCCAGCAGCTCTGGGCCCAACCAGTACAATGAGCAGTTCTTC
cdr3_length: 19; j_call: TRBJ2-7; v_call: TRBV3-1/TRBV3-2; d_call: TRBD2; clone_size: NA; cdr3_aa: CASSQGNGYGRGSSYEQYF; cdr3_nt: TGTGCCAGCAGCCAAGGGAATGGTTACGGGAGGGGGAGCTCCTACGAGCAGTACTTC
cdr3_length: 15; j_call: TRBJ2-7; v_call: TRBV27; d_call: TRBD2; clone_size: NA; cdr3_aa: CASSLLTSGSQEQYF; cdr3_nt: TGTGCCAGCAGTTTACTTACTAGCGGGAGTCAAGAGCAGTACTTC
cdr3_length: 14; j_call: TRBJ1-5; v_call: TRBV9; d_call: NA; clone_size: NA; cdr3_aa: CASSAPYSNQPQHF; cdr3_nt: TGTGCCAGCAGCGCCCCTTATAGCAATCAGCCCCAGCATTTT
cdr3_length: 11; j_call: TRBJ2-3; v_call: TRBV6-5; d_call: NA; clone_size: NA; cdr3_aa: CASRGEITQYF; cdr3_nt: TGTGCCAGCAGAGGAGAGATTACGCAGTATTTT